This T cell receptor beta chain is drawn from a study of human T cells and chemical hapten exposure. Study outcomes and limitations: Sensitizing with DPC caused no change in TCRs above 1 in 1000 frequency.

Time point defined: patch test 2, 6 weeks after DPC sensitization. Treatment in this sample: therapeutic diphenylcyclopropenone sensitization with weekly scalp DPC. Whole blood that had not been fractionated was the source of extracted total RNA. Investigators collected blood before applying each patch test. A remark on this clonotype: Its target is unknown.

The CDR3 has 13 amino acids. The germline CDR1 and CDR2 sequences are MNHEY and SVGAGI. Trimming shortened V by 6 bases and J by 8 bases, and 16 bases separated the two germline ends. TCRdb passed the RACE reads through MiXCR, listing each CDR3 protein once. In the table there are 35,000 to 50,000 distinct CDR3 sequences, 9.5% to 10% of which are singletons. The input for sequencing was whole blood, taken in connection with sensitization to the hapten diphenylcyclopropenone (DPC). The clonotype was recovered from a woman aged 25 to 39 with alopecia areata. Some clones in this sample may be carry-over from other donors' samples. This chain links TRBV6-5 with TRBJ1-2; tentative D call: TRBD1 (5 bases). The CDR3 nucleotides are TGTGCCAGCAGAGGGACTACCCACGGCGGCTACACCTTC. Translation gives CASRGTTHGGYTF.